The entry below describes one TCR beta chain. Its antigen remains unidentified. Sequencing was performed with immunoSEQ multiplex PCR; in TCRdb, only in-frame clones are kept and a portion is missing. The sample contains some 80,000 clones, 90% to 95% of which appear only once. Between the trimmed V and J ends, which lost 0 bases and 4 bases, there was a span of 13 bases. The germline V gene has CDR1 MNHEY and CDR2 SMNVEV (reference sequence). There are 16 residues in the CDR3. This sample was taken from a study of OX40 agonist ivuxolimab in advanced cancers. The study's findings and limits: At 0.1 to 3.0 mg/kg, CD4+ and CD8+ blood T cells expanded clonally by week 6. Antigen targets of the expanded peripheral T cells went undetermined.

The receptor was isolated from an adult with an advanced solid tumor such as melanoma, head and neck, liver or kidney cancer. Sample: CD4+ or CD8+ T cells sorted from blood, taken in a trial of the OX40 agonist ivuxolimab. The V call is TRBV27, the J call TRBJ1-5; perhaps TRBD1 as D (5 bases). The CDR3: CASSLSFDRSNQPQHF. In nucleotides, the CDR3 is TGTGCCAGCAGTTTATCTTTTGACAGATCTAATCAGCCCCAGCATTTT.